These T cell receptor beta chains were read from a single sample in a study of PD-1 blockade in classical Hodgkin lymphoma. Measured with immunoSEQ multiplex PCR; TCRdb has only the in-frame clones, and not every one. The sample lists around 50,000 clones, about 75% occurring once. The sample here was peripheral blood mononuclear cells (PBMCs), taken before the fourth cycle of nivolumab. The receptors stem from a human donor with classical Hodgkin lymphoma. Both conserved end residues are part of each CDR3. A D gene is named only where the DNA matches it firmly. Expanded clones are given a class, and other clones once, few, many or no size at all.

len,v_gene,abundance,j_gene,d_gene,CDR3nt,CDR3aa
13,TRBV9,-,TRBJ1-2,-,TGTGCCAGCAGCGTTATGGTCCGCTATGGCTACACCTTC,CASSVMVRYGYTF
17,TRBV5-1,-,TRBJ2-4,-,TGCGCCAGCAGCTGGTCTGCCGGGACAAATGTAGAGAACATTCAGTACTTC,CASSWSAGTNVENIQYF
15,TRBV30,-,TRBJ1-1,-,TGTGCCTGGAGACCCCCGGGGGGGCGAGCCGCTGAAGCTTTCTTT,CAWRPPGGRAAEAFF
10,TRBV2,-,TRBJ2-7,-,TGTGCCAGCAAGCCCTACGAGCAGTACTTC,CASKPYEQYF
16,TRBV27,-,TRBJ2-1,TRBD2,TGTGCCAGCAGCGACTCCGGGACTAGAAAGGGGAATGAGCAGTTCTTC,CASSDSGTRKGNEQFF
15,TRBV5-4,-,TRBJ2-1,-,TGTGCCAGCAGCCCCAGCGGACTTCAGGCCGGTGAGCAGTTCTTC,CASSPSGLQAGEQFF
14,TRBV7-6,-,TRBJ2-5,TRBD2,TGTGCCAGCAGCGAAAGAGCGGGAGAAGAGACCCAGTACTTC,CASSERAGEETQYF
15,TRBV6-5,-,TRBJ2-4,TRBD2,TGTGCCAGCAGGGGTCTAGCGGAAGCCAAAAACATTCAGTACTTC,CASRGLAEAKNIQYF
16,TRBV7-2,few,TRBJ2-2,TRBD1,TGTGCCAGCAGCTTATTTGGACAGGGGATAACCGGGGAGCTGTTTTTT,CASSLFGQGITGELFF
16,TRBV19,-,TRBJ1-3,-,TGTGCCAGTAGTAGGACAGCCCCGAGGCCTGGAAACACCATATATTTT,CASSRTAPRPGNTIYF
14,TRBV7-2,-,TRBJ2-7,-,TGTGCCAGCAGCCGGGACGGAGCGTCCTACGAGCAGTACTTC,CASSRDGASYEQYF
13,TRBV11-3,-,TRBJ2-3,-,TGTGCCAGCAGCAGGGACGTGGGAGATACGCAGTATTTT,CASSRDVGDTQYF
12,TRBV21-1,few,TRBJ2-7,-,TGTGCCAGCAGCAAACCGGTTTGGGAGCAGTACTTC,CASSKPVWEQYF
16,TRBV10-2,-,TRBJ2-7,TRBD2,TGCGCCAGCAGACCACTAGCGGGGTCCCTCTCCTACGAGCAGTACTTC,CASRPLAGSLSYEQYF
14,TRBV28,-,TRBJ2-7,TRBD2,TGTGCCAGCACCCCTCCGGGACTAGGCTACGAGCAGTACTTC,CASTPPGLGYEQYF
17,TRBV4-1,-,TRBJ2-2,TRBD2,TGCGCCAGCAGCCACAGAGGAGGCGGGAGCGGGACCGGGGAGCTGTTTTTT,CASSHRGGGSGTGELFF
11,TRBV20-1,-,TRBJ2-1,-,TGCAGTGCTAGAGATGGGAATGAGCAGTTCTTC,CSARDGNEQFF
14,TRBV6-6,-,TRBJ2-7,TRBD1,TGTGCCAGCAGTAAGGGACAGGGATCTCGCGAGCAGTACTTC,CASSKGQGSREQYF
16,TRBV2,-,TRBJ2-6,-,TGTGCCAGCATTCAAGAAGGGGGGGGCGGGGCCAACGTCCTGACTTTC,CASIQEGGGGANVLTF
14,TRBV27,-,TRBJ1-1,-,TGTGCCAGCAGCATGGGACACCCAAACACTGAAGCTTTCTTT,CASSMGHPNTEAFF
13,TRBV9,-,TRBJ2-5,-,TGCGCCAGCAGCCCTCGGGGTGCAGAGACCCAGTACTTC,CASSPRGAETQYF
14,TRBV4-2,once,TRBJ2-3,-,TGTGCCAGCAGCCAACGTCCGATCACAGATACGCAGTATTTT,CASSQRPITDTQYF
11,TRBV20-1,-,TRBJ2-3,-,TGCAGTGCTAGACGGCGGAATACGCAGTATTTT,CSARRRNTQYF
15,TRBV28,-,TRBJ2-3,TRBD2,TGTGCCAGCACCATAGCGGGAGGGGGCAAAGGTACGCAGTATTTT,CASTIAGGGKGTQYF
17,TRBV19,-,TRBJ1-1,-,TGTGCCAGTAGTGACCACCGGGACACAACGGGGGACACTGAAGCTTTCTTT,CASSDHRDTTGDTEAFF
12,TRBV5-3,-,TRBJ2-7,-,TGTGCCAGAAGCTTGGCATGCCACGAGCAGTACTTC,CARSLACHEQYF
14,TRBV18,-,TRBJ1-2,-,TGTGCCAGCTCACAACTGACAGAGAACTATGGCTACACCTTC,CASSQLTENYGYTF
12,TRBV6-1,-,TRBJ2-1,-,TGTGCCGGGGGTAGCGGATACAATGAGCAGTTCTTC,CAGGSGYNEQFF
16,TRBV28,-,TRBJ2-1,TRBD1,TGTGCCAGCAGTCTCCCCGGACAGGGCAGTTTCGATGAGCAGTTCTTC,CASSLPGQGSFDEQFF
14,TRBV28,-,TRBJ2-7,TRBD2,TGTGCCAGCACAAGGACTAGCGGTTCCTACGAGCAGTACTTC,CASTRTSGSYEQYF
15,TRBV13,-,TRBJ1-4,TRBD1,TGTGCCAGCAGCCGTAGACAGGGGGGGAAAGAAAAACTGTTTTTT,CASSRRQGGKEKLFF
15,TRBV6-1,-,TRBJ2-5,-,TGTGCCAGCAGTGAAGGCTGGGCGGTGGGGGAGACCCAGTACTTC,CASSEGWAVGETQYF
15,TRBV6-6,-,TRBJ1-1,-,TGTGCCAGCAGTTACTCGCAAGGGTGGATAGCTGAAGCTTTCTTT,CASSYSQGWIAEAFF
11,TRBV6-1,-,TRBJ2-1,-,TGTGCCAGCCAGCAGCTTGGTGAGCAGTTCTTC,CASQQLGEQFF
18,TRBV10-1,few,TRBJ2-2,TRBD2,TGCGCCAGCAGTGAGGGGTCTAGCGGGAATACGAACACCGGGGAGCTGTTTTTT,CASSEGSSGNTNTGELFF
14,TRBV28,-,TRBJ2-5,TRBD1,TGTGCCAGCAGTTTGGGACAGACGCAAGAGACCCAGTACTTC,CASSLGQTQETQYF
15,TRBV15,-,TRBJ2-5,TRBD2,TGTGCCACCAGCAGGCGGGGGACGGCCCAAGAGACCCAGTACTTC,CATSRRGTAQETQYF
15,TRBV9,once,TRBJ2-7,-,TGTGCCAGCAGCCCTCAAGGGGGGAGCTCCTACGAGCAGTACTTC,CASSPQGGSSYEQYF
14,TRBV19,-,TRBJ1-1,-,TGTGCCAGTAGTAAGAACAGCATGAACACTGAAGCTTTCTTT,CASSKNSMNTEAFF
13,TRBV14,-,TRBJ1-2,-,TGTGCCAGCAGCCAAGAGGAAGGGCCTGGCTACACCTTC,CASSQEEGPGYTF
13,TRBV25-1,-,TRBJ2-5,TRBD2,TGTGCCAGCAGTGAGCCGGCTGAGCGGGAGGAGTACTTC,CASSEPAEREEYF
17,TRBV28,once,TRBJ2-5,-,TGTGCCAGCAGTCCGACTTCGGGACTGCCCGGGGGAGAGACCCAGTACTTC,CASSPTSGLPGGETQYF
13,TRBV19,few,TRBJ1-2,-,TGTGCCAGTAGTATAGGATTTAACTATGGCTACACCTTC,CASSIGFNYGYTF
13,TRBV11-2,-,TRBJ2-1,-,TGTGCCAGCAGCTTTAACGTTTACAATGAGCAGTTCTTC,CASSFNVYNEQFF
17,TRBV28,many,TRBJ1-5,-,TGTGCCAGCAGTTTACAGATAACGGGGGCGTCGGGGCAGCCCCAGCATTTT,CASSLQITGASGQPQHF
13,TRBV5-1,-,TRBJ1-2,-,TGCGCCAGCAGCGTCGACCGGGAGTATGGCTACACCTTC,CASSVDREYGYTF